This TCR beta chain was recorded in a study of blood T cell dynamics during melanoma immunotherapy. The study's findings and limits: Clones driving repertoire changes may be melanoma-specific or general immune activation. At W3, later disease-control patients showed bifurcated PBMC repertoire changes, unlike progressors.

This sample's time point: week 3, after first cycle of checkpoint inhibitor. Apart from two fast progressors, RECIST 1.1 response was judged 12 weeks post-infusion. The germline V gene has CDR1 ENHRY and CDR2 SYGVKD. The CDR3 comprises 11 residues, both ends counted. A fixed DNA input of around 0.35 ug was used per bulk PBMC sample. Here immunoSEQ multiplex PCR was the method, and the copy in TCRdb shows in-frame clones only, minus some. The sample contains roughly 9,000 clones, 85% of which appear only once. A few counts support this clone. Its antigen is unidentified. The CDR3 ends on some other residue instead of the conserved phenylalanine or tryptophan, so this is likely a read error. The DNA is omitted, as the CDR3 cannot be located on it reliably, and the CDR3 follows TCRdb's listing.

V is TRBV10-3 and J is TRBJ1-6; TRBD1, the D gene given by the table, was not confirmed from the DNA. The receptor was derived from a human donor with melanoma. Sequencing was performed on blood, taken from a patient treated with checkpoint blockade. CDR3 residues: CAISEGTVLSL.